Sequencing of this T cell receptor beta chain was carried out in a study of beta chain features in type 1 diabetes. Study observations and caveats: A cDNA-based sequencing approach could over-represent cells with high TCR expression. When Type 1 diabetes patients were examined, their TCRB CDR3s proved moderately but significantly shorter in all four CD4+ subsets.

Sequencing targeted expressed TCRB transcripts, as all isolated RNA had been reverse transcribed. Assay: immunoSEQ multiplex PCR; the TCRdb copy retains only in-frame clones and omits some. The sample lists tens of thousands of clones; around 53% were seen once. Germline loops: CDR1 SGHRS, CDR2 YFSETQ. J was trimmed by 1 base and V by 9 bases; bases with no gene match: 4. This CDR3 is built from 14 residues. In the case of this clone: Its antigen is currently unknown.

This clonotype was obtained from a middle-aged woman with type 1 diabetes. Sequenced input: Tregs from blood. This chain joins TRBV5-1 and TRBJ2-6, with 7 bases that match TRBD2. CDR3 protein: CATSGGSGANVLTF. In DNA, the CDR3 is TGCGCCACCTCGGGAGGATCTGGGGCCAACGTCCTGACTTTC.